The TCR beta chain described here comes from a study of OX40 agonist ivuxolimab in advanced cancers. Looking at the study overall: All patients had ivuxolimab intravenously every 2 weeks at 0.01 to 10 mg/kg.

The study, taken as a whole, reports: Antigens targeted by the expanded peripheral T cells were not determined.

Sequencing was performed with immunoSEQ multiplex PCR; in TCRdb, only in-frame clones are kept and a portion is missing. The table lists 80,000 to 100,000 clones, about 91% of them singletons. Autoimmune disease history or systemic immunosuppression led to patient exclusion. V was clipped by 1 base and J by 3 bases, with 8 bases between them. CDR3 size: 13 residues. Germline loops: CDR1 SGHNT, CDR2 YYREEE (reference sequence). On this clone itself: Its target is not known.

The TCR comes from an adult with an advanced solid tumor such as melanoma, head and neck, liver or kidney cancer. The material was CD4+ or CD8+ T cells sorted from blood, obtained in a trial of the OX40 agonist ivuxolimab. This chain connects TRBV5-4 to TRBJ2-7; D unresolved. As DNA, the CDR3 is TGTGCCAGCAGCTTGTACGGAGACTACGAGCAGTACTTC. This codes for CASSLYGDYEQYF.